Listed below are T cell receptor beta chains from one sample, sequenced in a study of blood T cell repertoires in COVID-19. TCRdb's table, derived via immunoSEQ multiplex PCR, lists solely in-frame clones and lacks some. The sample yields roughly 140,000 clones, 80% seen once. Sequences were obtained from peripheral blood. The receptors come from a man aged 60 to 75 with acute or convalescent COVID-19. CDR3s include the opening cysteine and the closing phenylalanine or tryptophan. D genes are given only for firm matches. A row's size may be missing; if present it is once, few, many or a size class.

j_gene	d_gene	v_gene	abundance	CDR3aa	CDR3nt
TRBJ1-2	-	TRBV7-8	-	CASSAQVHYGYTF	TGTGCCAGCAGCGCCCAGGTTCACTATGGCTACACCTTC
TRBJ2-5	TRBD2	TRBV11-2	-	CASSLPSGRALETQYF	TGTGCCAGCAGCTTACCCAGCGGGAGGGCCCTAGAGACCCAGTACTTC
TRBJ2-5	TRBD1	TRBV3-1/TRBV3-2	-	CASSSGTGRVETQYF	TGTGCCAGCAGCTCCGGGACAGGAAGGGTAGAGACCCAGTACTTC
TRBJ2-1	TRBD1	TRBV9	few	CASSERGGSINEQFF	TGTGCCAGCAGCGAGAGAGGGGGCAGTATCAATGAGCAGTTCTTC
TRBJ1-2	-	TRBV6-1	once	CASSEGLGRYTF	TGTGCCAGCAGTGAAGGTTTGGGCAGATACACCTTC
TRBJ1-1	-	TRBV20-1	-	CSASQGGPEAFF	TGCAGTGCTAGTCAGGGAGGCCCTGAAGCTTTCTTT
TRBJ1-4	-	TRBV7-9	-	CASSLGWAGTANEKLFF	TGTGCCAGCAGCTTAGGGTGGGCCGGGACTGCTAATGAAAAACTGTTTTTT
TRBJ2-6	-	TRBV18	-	CASSPFVSSGANVLTF	TGTGCCAGCTCACCATTCGTCAGCTCTGGGGCCAACGTCCTGACTTTC
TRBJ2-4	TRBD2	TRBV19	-	CASSSRESPKNIQYF	TGTGCCAGTAGCTCGCGGGAGTCCCCCAAAAACATTCAGTACTTC
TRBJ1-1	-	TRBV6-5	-	CASSYSRFGDTEAFF	TGTGCCAGCAGTTACTCTCGGTTCGGGGACACTGAAGCTTTCTTT
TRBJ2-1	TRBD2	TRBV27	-	CASMRGAGLAGRNEQFF	TGTGCCAGCATGAGAGGGGCAGGCCTAGCGGGCAGAAATGAGCAGTTCTTC
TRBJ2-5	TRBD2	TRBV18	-	CASSPHGGSQETQYF	TGTGCCAGCTCACCGCACGGGGGGTCCCAAGAGACCCAGTACTTC
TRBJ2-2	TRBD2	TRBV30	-	CAWNTGGTGELFF	TGTGCCTGGAACACGGGGGGCACCGGGGAGCTGTTTTTT
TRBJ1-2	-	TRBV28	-	CASTVTGDYGYTF	TGTGCCAGCACCGTAACGGGGGACTATGGCTACACCTTC
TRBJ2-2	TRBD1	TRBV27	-	CASTRGSGTGELFF	TGTGCCAGCACCAGGGGGAGCGGAACCGGGGAGCTGTTTTTT
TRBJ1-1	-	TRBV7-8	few	CASSPPGVSTEAFF	TGTGCCAGCAGCCCGCCCGGGGTGAGCACTGAAGCTTTCTTT
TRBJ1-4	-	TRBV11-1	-	CASSTQANEKLFF	TGTGCCAGCAGTACCCAGGCTAATGAAAAACTGTTTTTT
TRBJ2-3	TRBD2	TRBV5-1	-	CASSARPTSGGFSNTDTQYF	TGCGCCAGCAGCGCCCGTCCGACTAGCGGGGGGTTTTCTAACACAGATACGCAGTATTTT